The T cell receptor beta chain under discussion was sequenced for a study of T-cell reconstitution after alpha-beta-depleted transplantation in children. V lost 3 bases and J lost 1, with 9 bases in between. CDR1 and CDR2 from the germline V gene are LGHDT and YNNKEL (reference sequence). CDR3 length: 15 residues. Unique molecular identifiers were built into the TCRbeta library. TCRdb redid the calling of the PCR reads with MiXCR, one entry per CDR3 protein. The table lists 400,000 to 500,000 distinct CDR3 sequences, approximately 10% of them singletons. This TCR derives from a human donor who donated a stem cell graft to a child with acute myeloid leukemia. J is TRBJ2-2 and V is TRBV3-1, with a tentative D call TRBD1 (6 bases). The sample here was PBMCs from the stem cell graft donor, taken from the stem cell graft. This chain's CDR3 is CASSHPGQNTGELFF. The CDR3 nucleotides are TGTGCCAGCAGCCATCCGGGACAGAACACCGGGGAGCTGTTTTTT.